This T cell receptor beta chain was obtained from a study of Ad26.COV2.S vaccination and SARS-CoV-2 variants. Looking at the study overall: Donor joined the COV1001 Ad26.COV2.S trial arm.

TCRdb's table, derived via immunoSEQ multiplex PCR, lists solely in-frame clones and lacks some. The sample consists of more than 350,000 clones, around 90% of them appearing once. The sample holds one count of this clone. Its specificity is not known. Stated treatment: approximately 18 received Ad26.COV2.S at low or high dose, single or two shots; several received placebo; per-sample allocation not given. Day 63 following the first vaccine or placebo injection was when the samples were taken. Overall study findings and caveats: People who got the vaccine had more spike-specific TCR breadth than people who got placebo. Vaccine and placebo groups showed comparable non-spike TCR breadth.

CDR1 is LGHNA, CDR2 YSLEER, per germline. The CDR3 contains 16 residues. V was pared by 4 bases and J by 5 bases, with 9 bases of the junction left unmatched. Sequencing used peripheral blood, obtained in a trial of Ad26.COV2.S vaccine versus placebo. This chain joins TRBV4-3 and TRBJ2-1; 9 bases fit TRBD1. This TCR derives from a person between 18 and 65 years old who received the Ad26.COV2.S COVID-19 vaccine or a placebo. The chain's CDR3 is CASSRGKGQGNNEQFF. CDR3 sequence (DNA): TGCGCCAGCAGCCGGGGAAAGGGACAGGGCAACAATGAGCAGTTCTTC.